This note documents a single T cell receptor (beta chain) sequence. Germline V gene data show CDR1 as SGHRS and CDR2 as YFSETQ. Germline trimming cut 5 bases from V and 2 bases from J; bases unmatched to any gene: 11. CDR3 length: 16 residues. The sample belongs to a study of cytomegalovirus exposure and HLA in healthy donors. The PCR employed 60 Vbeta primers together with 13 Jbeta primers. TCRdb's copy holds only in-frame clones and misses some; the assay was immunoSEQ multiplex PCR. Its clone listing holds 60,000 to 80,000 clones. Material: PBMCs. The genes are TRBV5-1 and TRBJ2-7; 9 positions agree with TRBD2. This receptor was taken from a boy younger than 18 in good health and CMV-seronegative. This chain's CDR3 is CASSAGGPQWAYEQYF. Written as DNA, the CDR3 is TGCGCCAGCAGTGCGGGAGGGCCACAATGGGCCTACGAGCAGTACTTC.